This TCR beta chain is drawn from a study of blood T cells in healthy people across ages. Combining a sample-barcoded 5' primer with a J-beta primer mix, a second PCR ran for about 7 to 11 cycles. MiXCR was run by TCRdb on the 5' RACE reads, yielding one entry per CDR3 protein. The sample lists approximately 360,000 distinct CDR3 sequences; approximately 47% were seen once. Germline CDR1 and CDR2: SGHAT and FQNNGV. This CDR3 is built from 14 residues. The sample was blood. The sequence was collected from a man aged 60 to 75 in good health. V is TRBV11-2 and J is TRBJ2-1; D possibly corresponds to TRBD2 (6 bases). The closer fit of TRBJ2-7 to the DNA end suggests the J call may be wrong. The CDR3 DNA sequence: TGTGCCAGCAGCTTAGCCGCGGGATACAATGAGCAGTACTTC. As protein: CASSLAAGYNEQYF.